This T cell receptor beta chain is from a study of persistence of HIV-infected CD4 T cells. Study-level background: Median time on suppressive ART was about eight years.

Cells were stimulated with CMV-infected fibroblast lysates at approximately 10 ug/mL. Memory cells lacking CD40L and CD69 with high CD45RO were sorted. The immunoSEQ assay was version 4, run in survey mode. Profiled with immunoSEQ multiplex PCR; TCRdb holds only in-frame clones, not every one. The table records some 41,000 clones, roughly 80% of them present only once. On this clone itself: Its antigen is unidentified.

Looked up from germline, CDR1 is LNHDA and CDR2 is SQIVND (reference sequence). The CDR3 covers 15 residues. The V and J ends lost 2 bases and 6 bases respectively, with 15 bases between them. The genes are TRBV19 and TRBJ2-3; D is perhaps TRBD1 or TRBD2 (5 bases each). This clonotype was sampled from an adult man with HIV who was CMV-seropositive. Specimen: CD4+ T cells sorted from PBMCs after roughly 18-hour stimulation, collected from a patient who received antiretroviral therapy. DNA for the CDR3: TGTGCCAGTAGTATAAGGGACCCGGCAGTGGATACGCAGTATTTT. Translating it yields CASSIRDPAVDTQYF.